This passage covers 18 T cell receptor beta chains from one sample sequenced in a study of blood T cell repertoires in COVID-19. Here immunoSEQ multiplex PCR was the method, and the copy in TCRdb shows in-frame clones only, minus some. The sample carries under 200,000 clones, about 82% recorded once. Sample: PBMCs or T cells enriched from blood (not recorded which). The receptors derive from a man aged 35 to 55 with acute COVID-19.

The chain links TRBV6-1 to TRBJ1-2, with a possible D match to TRBD1 (5 bases). Germline V CDR1 and CDR2: MNHNS, SASEGT. The CDR3 spans 16 residues. The V and J ends lost 2 bases and 1 base respectively, with 14 bases between them. CDR3 in amino acids: CASSERNRPINYGYTF. For the CDR3, the DNA is TGTGCCAGCAGTGAACGGAACAGGCCCATTAACTATGGCTACACCTTC.

The V and J genes are TRBV19 and TRBJ2-1; 10 bases agree with TRBD2. CDR1 and CDR2 (germline): LNHDA, SQIVND (reference sequence). The CDR3 length is 15 residues. The V gene end was trimmed by 4 bases and the J gene end by 7 bases; junction bases not matched to a gene: 7. CDR3 in DNA: TGTGCCAGTAGTAGAGGGCTAGCGGGAGTAAATGAGCAGTTCTTC. This gives the protein CASSRGLAGVNEQFF.

The rearrangement joins TRBV10-3 to TRBJ2-7; 16 positions match TRBD2. Trimming took 6 bases from V and 6 from J; bases not matched to a gene: 5. The CDR3 spans 15 residues. Germline-derived CDR1 and CDR2 are ENHRY and SYGVKD. CDR3 DNA sequence: TGTGCCATCAGGGGGACTAGCGGGAGGGGTGGCGAGCAGTACTTC. This sequence encodes CAIRGTSGRGGEQYF.

The chain joins TRBV28 to TRBJ2-3; 12 bases fit TRBD2. This CDR3 is built from 15 residues. V dropped 7 bases and J dropped 5; count of bases not matched to a gene: 7. Germline V gives CDR1 MDHEN, CDR2 SYDVKM. CDR3 sequence (DNA): TGTGCCAGCAACCTTCTAGCGGGGGGGGGAGATACGCAGTATTTT. It translates to CASNLLAGGGDTQYF.

V gene TRBV27 combines with J gene TRBJ2-3; D uncertain. V was cut by 5 bases and J by 5 bases, with 14 bases left in between. The CDR3 sequence is 14 residues long. In germline, CDR1 is MNHEY, CDR2 SMNVEV (reference sequence). DNA of the CDR3: TGTGCCAGCAGTCTCCTCGGAGCTGAAGATACGCAGTATTTT. It is translated as CASSLLGAEDTQYF.

The genes are TRBV30 and TRBJ2-1, with TRBD1 matching 7 bases. The J segment lost 1 base and the V segment lost 5 bases, leaving 14 bases of the junction unmatched. Germline CDR1 GTSNPN, CDR2 SVGIG (reference sequence). The CDR3 extends over 17 amino acids. The DNA of the CDR3 is TGTGCCTGGGCCACCTTCGGACAGGTGAAATCCTACAATGAGCAGTTCTTC. Its translation: CAWATFGQVKSYNEQFF.

The V and J genes are TRBV19 and TRBJ1-1; D remains ambiguous. Germline CDR1 LNHDA, CDR2 SQIVND (reference sequence). V lost 5 bases, J lost 1 base, and 17 bases lay in between. The length of the CDR3 is 16 residues. DNA for the CDR3: TGTGCCAGTAGTCTCGGGGAAAGGGTAAGGAACACTGAAGCTTTCTTT. Amino acid sequence: CASSLGERVRNTEAFF.

CDR3 loop: CATSRDYREPNYGYTF. CDR3 coding DNA: TGTGCCACCAGCAGAGATTATAGAGAACCTAACTATGGCTACACCTTC. The chain has TRBV15 and TRBJ1-2; D is unresolved. The CDR3 is 16 residues long. Germline assignment: CDR1 LNHNV and CDR2 YYDKDF (reference sequence). Trimming took 0 bases from V and 0 from J, leaving 11 bases between them.

The V gene is TRBV28, the J gene TRBJ2-3; the match to TRBD2 covers 7 bases. V shed 4 bases, J shed 2 bases, and the junction held 9 bases outside the gene matches. There are 16 residues in the CDR3. Germline V gene sequence: CDR1 MDHEN, CDR2 SYDVKM. The CDR3 reads CASSSRTAGDTDTQYF. The DNA for the CDR3 is TGTGCCAGCAGTTCCCGCACTGCGGGGGACACAGATACGCAGTATTTT.

V and J are TRBV24-1 and TRBJ1-5; 7 bases align to TRBD1. The CDR3 has 14 residues. Germline CDR1 and CDR2: KGHDR and SFDVKD. Trimming took 9 bases from V and 0 from J; bases not matched to a gene: 4. The CDR3 DNA follows: TGTGCCACCGGCGACAGGGTTAGCAATCAGCCCCAGCATTTT. Its translation: CATGDRVSNQPQHF.

The chain joins TRBV27 to TRBJ1-2; D unresolved. This CDR3 region has 14 residues. Trimming stripped 5 bases from V and 2 bases from J, with 12 bases between. Germline-derived CDR1 and CDR2 are MNHEY and SMNVEV (reference sequence). CDR3 bases: TGTGCCAGCAGTGCACTGGTAAACAACTATGGCTACACCTTC. Translating gives CASSALVNNYGYTF.

This rearrangement joins TRBV2 to TRBJ1-1; no firm D call. The CDR3 consists of 12 residues. The germline V gene has CDR1 SNHLY and CDR2 FYNNEI. V shed 8 bases and J shed 1 base, with 8 bases lying between them. The CDR3 DNA is TGTGCCAGCCGTTACTCGAACACTGAAGCTTTCTTT. It is translated as CASRYSNTEAFF.

CDR3 sequence reads: CASSPGTGGNQPQHF. In DNA, the CDR3 is TGTGCCAGCTCACCAGGGACAGGGGGCAATCAGCCCCAGCATTTT. The chain is built from TRBV18 and TRBJ1-5; 10 positions agree with TRBD1. The germline V gene encodes CDR1 KGHSH and CDR2 LQKENI. J lost 2 bases, V lost 2 bases, and 0 bases had no gene match. This CDR3 has 15 amino acids.

This clone was observed once. The rearrangement joins TRBV27 to TRBJ2-1, with D tentatively TRBD2 (6 bases). Germline assignment: CDR1 MNHEY and CDR2 SMNVEV (reference sequence). The CDR3 covers 15 residues. With 7 bases removed from V and 1 base from J, the gap between germline ends came to 14 bases. This CDR3 is CASTSSATSYNEQFF. In DNA form, the CDR3 reads TGTGCCAGCACTTCTAGCGCGACGTCCTACAATGAGCAGTTCTTC.

The CDR3 loop reads CASSQSRGNEQFF. In DNA, the CDR3 is TGTGCCAGCAGCCAGTCCAGGGGCAATGAGCAGTTCTTC. This rearrangement joins TRBV9 to TRBJ2-1, with D perhaps matching TRBD1 (6 bases). The CDR3 extends over 13 amino acids. V lost 4 bases and J lost 6, with 11 bases in between. Germline assignment: CDR1 SGDLS and CDR2 YYNGEE.

The chain employs TRBV28 and TRBJ2-1; D not resolved. Germline values: CDR1 MDHEN, CDR2 SYDVKM. The germline V and J ends were trimmed by 7 bases and 5 bases, with 12 bases remaining between them. CDR3 length equals 13 residues. DNA for the CDR3: TGTGCCAGCACTTCTGTTCCCGACAATGAGCAGTTCTTC. This gives the protein CASTSVPDNEQFF.

The rearrangement uses TRBV6-6 and TRBJ1-4, with 9 bases identical to TRBD1. With 0 bases clipped from V and 5 bases from J, the junction kept 1 base outside the gene matches. The CDR3 spans 15 residues. Germline CDR1 and CDR2: MNHNY and SVGAGI (reference sequence). In nucleotides, the CDR3 is TGTGCCAGCAGTTACTCAGGGACAGGGAATGAAAAACTGTTTTTT. This encodes CASSYSGTGNEKLFF.

The V and J genes are TRBV6-6 and TRBJ1-6, with D possibly TRBD1 on 5 matching bases. Germline V gives CDR1 MNHNY, CDR2 SVGAGI (reference sequence). The CDR3 is 16 amino acids. The V end lost 2 bases, the J end lost 7 bases, and 15 bases lay between the germline ends. CDR3 residues: CASSYAPGYPNSPLHF. Written as DNA, the CDR3 is TGTGCCAGCAGTTACGCCCCAGGGTACCCCAATTCACCCCTCCACTTT.